This T cell receptor (beta chain) was obtained from a study of PD-1 blockade in classical Hodgkin lymphoma. Looking at the study overall: Every 2 weeks, patients had 3 mg/kg nivolumab intravenously.

Points from the study as a whole: Newly diagnosed patients were said to have less baseline TCR diversity than healthy donors did.

Every single patient, without exception, relapsed after autologous stem cell transplantation, and brentuximab vedotin exposure varied. This clone occurred a few times. Its antigen is unidentified. Measured with immunoSEQ multiplex PCR; TCRdb has only the in-frame clones, and not every one. The sample has 90,000 to 100,000 clones, about four fifths seen once. There are 13 residues in the CDR3. Germline V gene sequence: CDR1 MNHEY, CDR2 SMNVEV (reference sequence). V was pared by 5 bases and J by 2 bases, with 7 bases between. This sequence was found in a human donor with classical Hodgkin lymphoma. V is TRBV27 and J is TRBJ1-3, with D uncertain. The starting material was peripheral blood mononuclear cells (PBMCs), obtained before the second cycle of nivolumab. The CDR3 DNA is TGTGCCAGCAGTAACATACCTGGAAACACCATATATTTT. The encoded protein is CASSNIPGNTIYF.